This TCR beta chain stems from a study of T-cell memory formation after mild COVID-19. V was shortened by 7 bases and J by 5 bases, with 13 bases between the two germline ends. The length of the CDR3 is 13 residues. MiXCR was run by TCRdb on the 5' RACE reads, yielding one entry per CDR3 protein. The data hold some 290,000 distinct CDR3 sequences, with roughly 15% observed a single time. The source of this sequence is a man aged 18 to 29 who had mild COVID-19 (a few samples of this study predate the infection). Cell type and time point are not known. The chain employs TRBV12-3 or TRBV12-4 and TRBJ2-3; D is possibly TRBD1 (5 bases). Sequencing input: PBMCs or a T cell subset sorted from them (not recorded which). CDR3 nucleotides: TGTGCCAGCACCATTTTTAGGGGAGATACGCAGTATTTT. It is translated as CASTIFRGDTQYF.